Each of the 9 T cell receptor beta chains below was sequenced from the same sample in a study of shared clonotypes between healthy human individuals. Naive CD8 cells comprised CD45RO-negative, CCR7-positively selected cells, excluding terminally differentiated effector memory CD45RA+ cells. The protocol was immunoSEQ multiplex PCR, while the TCRdb copy is restricted to in-frame clones and leaves out a portion. The data contain about 1,900,000 clones, about 95% of them singletons. The sequenced sample consisted of naive CD8+ T cells sorted from blood. The receptors originated from a man aged 18-30 years in good health.

This clone was counted a single time. The V gene is TRBV9, the J gene TRBJ2-3; 8 bases are shared with TRBD1. The junction had 15 bases not matched to a gene; V was cut back by 4 bases and J by 5 bases. The CDR3 is made up of 17 amino acids. The germline V gene has CDR1 SGDLS and CDR2 YYNGEE. The chain's CDR3 is CASSPVGTGFSLDTQYF. For the CDR3, the DNA is TGTGCCAGCAGCCCGGTGGGGACAGGTTTTTCCCTAGATACGCAGTATTTT.

Comments on this clone: Mismatch with germline at one junction end may stem from a read error. The genes are TRBV20-1 and TRBJ1-2; 8 positions match TRBD1. Germline CDR1 and CDR2: DFQATT and SNEGSKA (reference sequence). This CDR3 region has 11 residues. The CDR3 DNA sequence: TGCAGTGCTAGAGAACCACAGGGGGACCTCTTC. The encoded protein is CSAREPQGDLF.

This clone occurred a few times. V usage is TRBV27 and J usage is TRBJ1-2, with TRBD1 matching over 7 bases. V shed 5 bases, J shed 3 bases, and the junction held 9 bases outside the gene matches. CDR1 is MNHEY and CDR2 is SMNVEV in the germline V gene (reference sequence). This CDR3 is 15 amino acids long. This CDR3 reads CASSPRQGDDYGYTF. The CDR3 DNA reads TGTGCCAGCAGTCCCCGACAGGGAGATGACTATGGCTACACCTTC.

This chain links TRBV27 with TRBJ2-1; 10 nucleotides match TRBD2. J was trimmed by 1 base and V by 6 bases; bases with no gene match: 6. Germline lookup yields CDR1 MNHEY and CDR2 SMNVEV (reference sequence). This CDR3 region has 16 residues. CDR3 loop: CASSPFSGGSYNEQFF. The CDR3 DNA reads TGTGCCAGCAGCCCTTTTAGCGGGGGGTCCTACAATGAGCAGTTCTTC.

This clone has just one count. Different DNA sequences within this sample yield the same CDR3. The V call is TRBV13, the J call TRBJ2-7; no clear D. Germline assignment: CDR1 PRHDT and CDR2 FYEKMQ (reference sequence). The CDR3 spans 13 residues. With 5 bases removed from V and 0 bases from J, the gap between germline ends came to 8 bases. CDR3 region: CASSPPSSYEQYF. In nucleotides, the CDR3 is TGTGCCAGCAGCCCCCCGAGCTCCTACGAGCAGTACTTC.

Details on this clone: Other nucleotide sequences in the sample specify the same CDR3. J is TRBJ2-7 and V is TRBV5-4, with TRBD1 matching over 7 bases. The germline V gene has CDR1 SGHNT and CDR2 YYREEE (reference sequence). The CDR3 consists of 14 residues. Trimming at V came to 4 bases and at J to 1 base, leaving 5 bases not matched to a gene. The CDR3 nucleotides read TGTGCCAGCAGCGACCGGGACAGTTCCTACGAGCAGTACTTC. It is translated as CASSDRDSSYEQYF.

The chain employs TRBV9 and TRBJ2-2, with 7 nucleotides matching TRBD2. In germline, CDR1 is SGDLS, CDR2 YYNGEE. After removal of 4 bases from V and 6 bases from J, the junction contained 9 bases not matched to a gene. This CDR3 has 15 amino acids. The CDR3 spells CASSPSGVSAGELFF. The CDR3 DNA is TGTGCCAGCAGCCCGAGCGGGGTATCGGCCGGGGAGCTGTTTTTT.

This clone has more than one count but fewer than ten. Different DNA sequences within this sample yield the same CDR3. The chain couples TRBV4-1 to TRBJ1-1; no reliable D call. Germline V gene lookup returns CDR1 MGHRA and CDR2 YSYEKL. The CDR3 contains 12 residues. V was pared by 1 base and J by 3 bases, with 3 bases between. CDR3 sequence (DNA): TGCGCCAGCAGCCAAGGGGACACTGAAGCTTTCTTT. This translates into CASSQGDTEAFF.

The chain employs TRBV4-3 and TRBJ1-5; TRBD1 agrees at 7 bases. Per the germline V gene, CDR1 is LGHNA and CDR2 is YSLEER. The CDR3 is made up of 17 amino acids. The trim removed 0 bases at V and 2 bases at J, leaving 7 bases unmatched. CDR3 amino acids: CASSQDGGGSGNQPQHF. The CDR3, as DNA: TGCGCCAGCAGCCAAGATGGAGGGGGCTCGGGCAATCAGCCCCAGCATTTT.